This is a list of T cell receptor beta chains from one sample in a study of blood T cell repertoires in COVID-19. The protocol was immunoSEQ multiplex PCR, while the TCRdb copy is restricted to in-frame clones and leaves out a portion. The table records over 60,000 clones, roughly 88% of them present only once. Material: peripheral blood. All receptors come from a man aged 45 to 65 with COVID-19, enrolled during active disease. The conserved cysteine and the conserved F or W are not part of the CDR3 here. D genes are given only for firm matches.

10	TRBD2	TRBV10-3	TRBJ2-5	AIRTSGSTQY
13	TRBD1	TRBV6-2/TRBV6-3	TRBJ1-5	ASSYGTVSNQPQH
18	TRBD2	TRBV2	TRBJ2-1	ASSRRGLAGGKSSYNEQF
14	-	TRBV4-1	TRBJ2-2	ASSQGVPPWTGELF
13	TRBD1	TRBV6-5	TRBJ2-7	ASRSGQGGSYEQY
12	-	TRBV12-5	TRBJ2-3	ASGPDRSTDTQY
13	-	TRBV5-1	TRBJ2-3	ASSRVGVSTDTQY
11	-	TRBV12-3/TRBV12-4	TRBJ2-5	ASRGGYQETQY
13	-	TRBV28	TRBJ1-5	ASRGVSGAHQPQH
15	TRBD1	TRBV4-3	TRBJ1-4	ASSQGGQGPFNEKLF
14	TRBD1	TRBV13	TRBJ1-3	ASSLTAGGVGNTIY
13	TRBD2	TRBV9	TRBJ2-6	ASSPGGAGANVLT
15	TRBD1	TRBV29-1	TRBJ1-2	SVGWIGTGRTRYGYT
12	TRBD2	TRBV28	TRBJ2-1	ASSTGTSGSEQF
16	TRBD2	TRBV28	TRBJ2-2	ASSFPAGVPRDTGELF
15	-	TRBV4-2	TRBJ1-5	ASSQDTGHRKNQPQH
12	TRBD1	TRBV10-3	TRBJ2-7	AISESTGVAEQY
12	TRBD2	TRBV4-1	TRBJ2-1	ASRTERERDEQF
15	-	TRBV19	TRBJ1-1	ASSKVTYRALNTEAF
14	TRBD1	TRBV19	TRBJ1-1	ASIRSPGQGQTEAF
12	TRBD1	TRBV5-1	TRBJ1-2	ASSLTGANYGYT
15	TRBD1	TRBV3-1/TRBV3-2	TRBJ1-2	ASSQEGQGAPIDGYT
13	-	TRBV5-5	TRBJ1-2	ASSFGAQPNYGYT
11	-	TRBV7-2	TRBJ1-2	ASSSDRFYGYT
15	TRBD2	TRBV4-2	TRBJ2-3	ASSQDRVSGSTDTQY
13	TRBD1	TRBV28	TRBJ1-4	ASRETGGAYEKLF
11	-	TRBV7-9	TRBJ1-1	ASAGQPNTEAF
13	TRBD1	TRBV24-1	TRBJ2-5	ATSDPTGGGETQY
14	TRBD2	TRBV24-1	TRBJ2-2	ATSDLMTSDTGELF
12	-	TRBV3-1/TRBV3-2	TRBJ1-3	ASSQGSQSSTIY
13	-	TRBV5-1	TRBJ1-6	ASSLRGVDNSPLH
15	TRBD2	TRBV6-2/TRBV6-3	TRBJ2-5	ASSYVATSGGQETQY
11	-	TRBV30	TRBJ1-6	AWSTEGNSPLH
16	-	TRBV7-5	TRBJ2-1	VRSLARERSLFGNEQF
12	TRBD2	TRBV4-1	TRBJ2-4	ASSQPREGGIQY
11	-	TRBV9	TRBJ1-1	ASSVGFQGEAF
12	-	TRBV6-5	TRBJ1-2	ASSYTQRESGYT
16	-	TRBV7-9	TRBJ2-1	ASSLWGSSPSSYNEQF
11	TRBD1	TRBV5-1	TRBJ1-2	ASSPGQGDGYT
13	-	TRBV11-1	TRBJ1-1	ASSSNPGGGTEAF
10	-	TRBV7-9	TRBJ1-1	ASTLRETEAF
14	TRBD2	TRBV4-2	TRBJ2-5	ASSPTTIGRGETQY
12	TRBD1	TRBV7-2	TRBJ1-4	ASSPDRGNEKLF
16	TRBD2	TRBV18	TRBJ2-4	ASSPVLLAGGNLNIQY